The rows below give T cell receptor beta chains drawn from one sample of a study of shared clonotypes between healthy human individuals. Method: immunoSEQ multiplex PCR; TCRdb's copy keeps in-frame clones and lacks some. The table includes 2 million to 3 million clones, 93% detected once. Sequenced material: naive CD4+ T cells from PBMCs. These receptor sequences come from a man in his late teens or twenties in good health. Some clones in this sample may be carry-over from other donors' samples. Each CDR3 is given with its conserved first and last residue.

v_call: TRBV30; cdr3_aa: CAWGTGEKETQYF
v_call: TRBV7-2; cdr3_aa: CASSYTYSQGQVTEAFF
v_call: TRBV28; cdr3_aa: CASSLIGERSYEQYF
v_call: TRBV7-2; cdr3_aa: CASSPEPGGSTSYNEQFF
v_call: TRBV7-3; cdr3_aa: CASSPDSNYGYTF
v_call: TRBV10-3; cdr3_aa: CAISEFGQPKNSYEQYF
v_call: TRBV7-9; cdr3_aa: CASSLDRGPYEQYF
v_call: TRBV5-1; cdr3_aa: CASRISTGNTGELFF
v_call: TRBV4-1; cdr3_aa: CASRRLAGVYNEQFF
v_call: TRBV6-6; cdr3_aa: CASKGGGTETQYF
v_call: TRBV7-9; cdr3_aa: CASTPGTGARRVTGELFF
v_call: TRBV19; cdr3_aa: CASRGFEVNTGELFF
v_call: TRBV6-5; cdr3_aa: CASASEGLRNIQYF
v_call: TRBV5-6; cdr3_aa: CASSSWTDSQPQHF
v_call: TRBV19; cdr3_aa: CASSIRGMTEAFF
v_call: TRBV5-1; cdr3_aa: CASSLEGVAETQYF
v_call: TRBV5-5; cdr3_aa: CASSLTQANTIYF
v_call: TRBV6-5; cdr3_aa: CASTGTGSGYTF
v_call: TRBV9; cdr3_aa: CASSDPTESSYNEQFF
v_call: TRBV7-9; cdr3_aa: CASSSLSGSGRDTQYF
v_call: TRBV27; cdr3_aa: CASSLYGVVNTEAFF
v_call: TRBV28; cdr3_aa: CASSSGQGMMERTQYF
v_call: TRBV4-1; cdr3_aa: CASSRQGINQPQHF
v_call: TRBV10-3; cdr3_aa: CAISEVRPRRSYEQYF
v_call: TRBV5-1; cdr3_aa: CASSSSGPGANVLTF
v_call: TRBV5-3; cdr3_aa: CARSFLLSEAFF
v_call: TRBV5-1; cdr3_aa: CASSLTGPASTQYF
v_call: TRBV18; cdr3_aa: CASSPLGLTDTQYF
v_call: TRBV10-3; cdr3_aa: CAISESVAGSYEQYF
v_call: TRBV6-6; cdr3_aa: CACGNSGNTIYF
v_call: TRBV28; cdr3_aa: CASSLLYGDAFF
v_call: TRBV10-3; cdr3_aa: CAISEQGNYEQYF
v_call: TRBV28; cdr3_aa: CASSFPGQGIQPQHF
v_call: TRBV29-1; cdr3_aa: CSVETSAGGEQYF
v_call: TRBV6-6; cdr3_aa: CASTPDSVQPQHF
v_call: TRBV6-5; cdr3_aa: CASREIAYNEQFF
v_call: TRBV9; cdr3_aa: CASSVSPTDRTEAFF
v_call: TRBV20-1; cdr3_aa: CSAGEVGKQYF
v_call: TRBV7-2; cdr3_aa: CASSPQGPYEQYF
v_call: TRBV18; cdr3_aa: CASAVGGNYGYTF
v_call: TRBV4-1; cdr3_aa: CASSQGPGTASTDTQYF
v_call: TRBV5-6; cdr3_aa: CASSRAGMWQETQYF
v_call: TRBV6-5; cdr3_aa: CASSPDRAGNTIYF
v_call: TRBV4-1; cdr3_aa: CASSQAAMRFF
v_call: TRBV7-3; cdr3_aa: CASSLTGPDPQYF
v_call: TRBV19; cdr3_aa: CASRVSGSRNTGELFF
v_call: TRBV28; cdr3_aa: CASSLSLPRGSYTF
v_call: TRBV27; cdr3_aa: CASSALGGLSNQPQHF
v_call: TRBV27; cdr3_aa: CASSARSEQYF
v_call: TRBV5-6; cdr3_aa: CASSFGTGGGNEQYF
v_call: TRBV5-1; cdr3_aa: CASSGSGNEKLFF
v_call: TRBV2; cdr3_aa: CASSPTRALYEQYF
v_call: TRBV11-3; cdr3_aa: CASSLAGTTDTQYF
v_call: TRBV2; cdr3_aa: CASQKTGDMSYGYTF
v_call: TRBV27; cdr3_aa: CASSKEGGAHTYEQYF
v_call: TRBV9; cdr3_aa: CASSAPGVPYEQYF
v_call: TRBV5-1; cdr3_aa: CASSLGWSDTGELFF